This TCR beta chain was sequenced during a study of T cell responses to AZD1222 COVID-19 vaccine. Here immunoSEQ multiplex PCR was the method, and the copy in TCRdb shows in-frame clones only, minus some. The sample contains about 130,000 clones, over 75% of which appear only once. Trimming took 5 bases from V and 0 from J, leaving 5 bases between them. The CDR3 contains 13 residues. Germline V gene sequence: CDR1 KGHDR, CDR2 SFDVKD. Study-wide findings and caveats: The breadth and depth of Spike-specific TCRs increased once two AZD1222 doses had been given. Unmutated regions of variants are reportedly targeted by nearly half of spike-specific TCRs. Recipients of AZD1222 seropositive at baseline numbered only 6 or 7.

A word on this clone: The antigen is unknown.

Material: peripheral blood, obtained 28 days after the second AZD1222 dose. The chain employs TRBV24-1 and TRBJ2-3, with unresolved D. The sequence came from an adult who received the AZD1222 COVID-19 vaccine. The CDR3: CATSGGSTDTQYF. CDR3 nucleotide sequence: TGTGCCACCAGTGGTGGCAGCACAGATACGCAGTATTTT.